The 19 T cell receptor beta chains in this list originate from one sample, sequenced in a study of cytomegalovirus exposure and HLA in healthy donors. PCR employed 60 Vbeta and 13 Jbeta primers. The data were produced by immunoSEQ multiplex PCR, yet TCRdb's version contains in-frame clones alone and is incomplete. The ten top clones account for roughly 6.7%, within a sample of some 200,000 clones. Sequenced: PBMCs. The receptors originated from a man aged 25-40 years in good health and CMV-seronegative.

The chain combines TRBV14 with TRBJ2-1; possibly TRBD2 for D (5 bases). This CDR3 is 13 amino acids long. Germline V lookup: CDR1 SGHDN, CDR2 FVKESK. Trimming cost V 1 base and J 12 bases, with 13 bases left between them. The CDR3 DNA reads as TGTGCCAGCAGCCAAGTGGCCGGGGTCACGCAGTTCTTC. Protein product: CASSQVAGVTQFF.

As regards this clone: Other DNA variants within this sample encode the same CDR3. The chain employs TRBV4-1 and TRBJ2-6, with 8 bases aligning to TRBD1. The CDR3 spans 16 residues. CDR1 and CDR2 (germline): MGHRA, YSYEKL. V was clipped by 3 bases and J by 3 bases; unmatched bases: 4. CDR3 region: CASSQQGASGANVLTF. For the CDR3, the DNA is TGCGCCAGCAGCCAGCAGGGGGCGAGTGGGGCCAACGTCCTGACTTTC.

The chain uses TRBV25-1 and TRBJ1-1; D call uncertain. The CDR3 sequence is 15 residues long. The germline V and J ends were trimmed by 6 bases and 1 base, with 15 bases remaining between them. In germline, CDR1 is MGHDK, CDR2 SYGVNS. This CDR3 reads CASREANFQNTEAFF. CDR3 bases: TGTGCCAGCAGAGAGGCAAACTTCCAGAACACTGAAGCTTTCTTT.

The chain links TRBV4-2 to TRBJ2-3, with 9 bases that match TRBD2. This CDR3 spans 18 amino acids. Germline-derived CDR1 and CDR2 are LGHNA and YNFKEQ. J lost 6 bases, V lost 1 base, and 14 bases had no gene match. CDR3 nucleotide sequence: TGTGCCAGCAGCCAAGGCGTTTCGGGCGGGGGGGCCGGGGATACGCAGTATTTT. Residues: CASSQGVSGGGAGDTQYF.

V is TRBV4-1 and J is TRBJ1-3; D perhaps matches TRBD1 (5 bases). Deletions cut 0 bases from V and 0 bases from J, with 9 bases between. The CDR3 contains 16 residues. CDR1 and CDR2 (germline): MGHRA, YSYEKL. In DNA, the CDR3 is TGCGCCAGCAGCCAAGAACGACAGCACTCTGGAAACACCATATATTTT. It encodes CASSQERQHSGNTIYF.

CDR3 DNA sequence: TGTGCCAGCTCACCAGGGGGCTCGACCTACAATGAGCAGTTCTTC. Translated: CASSPGGSTYNEQFF. The V call is TRBV18, the J call TRBJ2-1; D might be TRBD1 (6 bases). Trimming took off 2 bases at V and 2 bases at J, with 10 bases between the two ends. From germline, CDR1 is KGHSH and CDR2 LQKENI. The CDR3 length is 15 residues.

The chain recombines TRBV6-1 with TRBJ1-5; 7 bases are shared with TRBD1. There are 15 residues in the CDR3. V lost 6 bases and J lost 1; bases outside the gene matches: 6. In germline, CDR1 is MNHNS, CDR2 SASEGT. Here the CDR3 reads CASRPGQWSNQPQHF. Written as DNA, the CDR3 is TGTGCCAGCAGACCGGGACAGTGGAGCAATCAGCCCCAGCATTTT.

V is TRBV27 and J is TRBJ1-2, with a possible D match to TRBD1 (5 bases). Per germline, CDR1 MNHEY and CDR2 SMNVEV (reference sequence). V was shortened by 5 bases and J by 8 bases, with 12 bases between the two germline ends. This CDR3 spans 12 amino acids. In DNA, the CDR3 is TGTGCCAGCAGTGGCAGGGCTGGCGGCTACACCTTC. It encodes CASSGRAGGYTF.

The V gene is TRBV29-1, the J gene TRBJ1-1; unclear D gene. The CDR3 loop spans 12 amino acids. Germline V lookup: CDR1 SQVTM, CDR2 ANQGSEA. With 4 bases removed from V and 4 bases from J, the gap between germline ends came to 10 bases. The DNA for the CDR3 is TGCAGCGTTGTCACTAGTGTCACTGAAGCTTTCTTT. The encoded protein is CSVVTSVTEAFF.

This sequence joins TRBV5-6 and TRBJ2-7, with a possible D match to TRBD1 (7 bases). CDR3 length: 14 residues. The V gene lost 2 bases and the J gene lost 1 base, with 10 bases spanning the gap. Germline V gene sequence: CDR1 SGHDT, CDR2 YYEEEE. The CDR3 sequence is CASSFGGQSYEQYF. CDR3 bases: TGTGCCAGCAGCTTCGGGGGACAGTCCTACGAGCAGTACTTC.

The chain couples TRBV6-1 to TRBJ1-2; a possible D gene is TRBD1 (6 bases). Germline V gene sequence: CDR1 MNHNS, CDR2 SASEGT. The V end was cut by 6 bases, the J end by 3 bases, with 17 bases between. The CDR3 covers 15 residues. The CDR3 region is CASSVGQMIDYGYTF. The CDR3 nucleotides are TGTGCCAGCAGCGTTGGACAGATGATAGACTATGGCTACACCTTC.

The V call is TRBV9, the J call TRBJ1-1, with TRBD1 as a possible D gene (6 bases). The CDR3 is made up of 16 amino acids. The V gene lost 0 bases and the J gene lost 3 bases, with 15 bases spanning the gap. The germline gives CDR1 SGDLS, CDR2 YYNGEE. CDR3 residues: CASSVGGGPTDTEAFF. In nucleotides, the CDR3 is TGTGCCAGCAGCGTAGGGGGGGGGCCGACGGACACTGAAGCTTTCTTT.

The V gene is TRBV15, the J gene TRBJ2-3; TRBD1 aligns across 10 bases. CDR1 is LNHNV and CDR2 is YYDKDF in the germline V gene (reference sequence). With V trimmed by 0 bases and J by 3 bases, 9 bases remained unmatched. CDR3 length equals 18 residues. In DNA form, the CDR3 reads TGTGCCACCAGCAGAGAGGTGGGACAGGGGTTGAGGACAGATACGCAGTATTTT. This codes for CATSREVGQGLRTDTQYF.

The chain is built from TRBV5-4 and TRBJ1-4; 10 bases agree with TRBD1. The CDR3 covers 17 residues. Trimming took 4 bases from V and 7 from J; bases not matched to a gene: 13. Per germline, CDR1 SGHNT and CDR2 YYREEE (reference sequence). This CDR3 is CASSLSGTGVAGEKLFF. In DNA, the CDR3 is TGTGCCAGCAGCCTTAGTGGGACAGGGGTAGCGGGTGAAAAACTGTTTTTT.

The V gene is TRBV7-9, the J gene TRBJ2-1; 7 bases map to TRBD1. With 9 bases clipped from V and 4 bases from J, the junction kept 9 bases outside the gene matches. The CDR3 totals 14 residues. Germline V CDR1 and CDR2: SEHNR, FQNEAQ (reference sequence). DNA of the CDR3: TGTGCCAGTGACACCGGGACAGCTTACAATGAGCAGTTCTTC. As protein: CASDTGTAYNEQFF.

V is TRBV11-2 and J is TRBJ1-2; D unresolved. Trimming shortened V by 0 bases and J by 8 bases, and 7 bases separated the two germline ends. Germline CDR1 is SGHAT and CDR2 is FQNNGV. The CDR3 runs to 12 residues. This CDR3 reads CASSLEREGYTF. In nucleotides, the CDR3 is TGTGCCAGCAGCTTAGAGCGGGAGGGCTACACCTTC.

The V and J genes are TRBV19 and TRBJ1-5; no reliable D call. The CDR3 sequence is 13 residues long. V was clipped by 3 bases and J by 13 bases, with 16 bases between them. The V gene's germline CDR1 is LNHDA and CDR2 SQIVND (reference sequence). The CDR3 bases are TGTGCCAGTAGTATCCGGTCCGCATTCGAACAGCATTTT. Translated, it gives CASSIRSAFEQHF.

This rearrangement joins TRBV5-1 to TRBJ2-5; D is possibly TRBD2 (7 bases). Between the trimmed V and J ends, which lost 7 bases and 2 bases, there was a span of 15 bases. Germline loops: CDR1 SGHRS, CDR2 YFSETQ. This CDR3 region has 14 residues. This CDR3 reads CASGEGGPQETQYF. DNA of the CDR3: TGCGCCAGCGGGGAGGGGGGTCCTCAAGAGACCCAGTACTTC.

The CDR3 DNA is TGTGCCAGCAGCTCGAGGGGGGGGGCAGAGGACTATGGCTACACCTTC. Protein: CASSSRGGAEDYGYTF. V and J are TRBV28 and TRBJ1-2, with D maybe TRBD1 (6 bases). The CDR3 is 16 amino acids. The germline V gene encodes CDR1 MDHEN and CDR2 SYDVKM. The V and J ends lost 6 bases and 3 bases respectively, with 20 bases between them.